The next 29 T cell receptor beta chains were all read from a single sample in a study of T cells in tuberculosis. Time point reported: new active TB diagnosis, blood taken before or within 7 days of starting treatment. The assay was immunoSEQ multiplex PCR, and TCRdb's table has in-frame clones only and misses some. The sample lists fewer than 40,000 clones; more than 70% were seen once. The sample was PBMCs, taken at tuberculosis diagnosis. The receptors were sampled from an adult with tuberculosis.

This clone was counted a single time. The genes are TRBV11-2 and TRBJ2-1, with D uncertain. V was trimmed by 3 bases and J by 5 bases, leaving 5 bases between them. The CDR3 sequence is 12 residues long. Per the germline V gene, CDR1 is SGHAT and CDR2 is FQNNGV. The CDR3, as DNA: TGTGCCAGCAGCTTGGAGAACAATGAGCAGTTCTTC. This encodes CASSLENNEQFF.

The V call is TRBV2, the J call TRBJ2-1; 12 positions match TRBD2. The CDR3 is made up of 17 amino acids. Germline trimming cut 6 bases from V and 7 bases from J; bases unmatched to any gene: 13. CDR1 is SNHLY and CDR2 is FYNNEI in the germline V gene. In DNA, the CDR3 is TGTGCCAGCAGCGCCTCTGGACTAGCGGGGATGGGAAATGAGCAGTTCTTC. Its translation is CASSASGLAGMGNEQFF.

Only a few counts were recorded for this clone. The chain carries TRBV19 and TRBJ1-5; the D is unclear. Trimming left V 2 bases short and J 7 bases short, with 9 bases between. Germline V lookup: CDR1 LNHDA, CDR2 SQIVND (reference sequence). The CDR3 sequence is 13 residues long. The CDR3 DNA sequence: TGTGCCAGTAGTATAAACCGCGGCCAGCCCCAGCATTTT. It codes for CASSINRGQPQHF.

This chain uses TRBV11-2 with TRBJ2-3; TRBD2 agrees at 10 bases. V lost 5 bases, J lost 1 base, and 6 bases stayed unmatched. Germline loops: CDR1 SGHAT, CDR2 FQNNGV. CDR3 length equals 16 residues. The CDR3 reads CASSPRTSGRTDTQYF. CDR3 DNA: TGTGCCAGCAGCCCTCGGACTAGCGGACGCACAGATACGCAGTATTTT.

The chain links TRBV27 to TRBJ2-1, with a possible D match to TRBD1 (5 bases). V was clipped by 3 bases and J by 7 bases, with 16 bases between them. Looked up from germline, CDR1 is MNHEY and CDR2 is SMNVEV (reference sequence). The CDR3 runs to 15 residues. For the CDR3, the DNA is TGTGCCAGCAGTTTTTCGCTAGGGGCTATGAATGAGCAGTTCTTC. As protein: CASSFSLGAMNEQFF.

The V call is TRBV6-5, the J call TRBJ1-6; the D gene is possibly TRBD1 (5 bases). Looked up from germline, CDR1 is MNHEY and CDR2 is SVGAGI. The CDR3 covers 16 residues. V lost 0 bases and J lost 0, with 6 bases in between. The CDR3, as DNA: TGTGCCAGCAGTTACTCCCAGGGCTCCTATAATTCACCCCTCCACTTT. Translation gives CASSYSQGSYNSPLHF.

The V call is TRBV9, the J call TRBJ1-2; TRBD1 agrees at 7 bases. The V and J ends lost 2 bases and 6 bases, in that order; junction bases with no gene match: 7. Germline V CDR1 and CDR2: SGDLS, YYNGEE. There are 14 residues in the CDR3. The CDR3 sequence is CASSVTGAPDGYTF. The CDR3 DNA is TGTGCCAGCAGCGTCACAGGGGCCCCCGATGGCTACACCTTC.

V usage is TRBV5-6 and J usage is TRBJ2-7, with D hard to call. V lost 0 bases and J 3 bases, leaving 7 bases between the germline ends. Germline loops: CDR1 SGHDT, CDR2 YYEEEE. The CDR3 is made up of 13 amino acids. The CDR3 DNA sequence: TGTGCCAGCAGCTTGGCACAGAACTACGAGCAGTACTTC. Its translation is CASSLAQNYEQYF.

The chain joins TRBV30 to TRBJ2-1; TRBD2 matches at 9 bases. Trimming took 2 bases from V and 3 from J; bases not matched to a gene: 8. The CDR3 spans 16 residues. Germline V gene data show CDR1 as GTSNPN and CDR2 as SVGIG (reference sequence). The CDR3 loop is CAWSPKDSGSYNEQFF. Here the CDR3 DNA reads TGTGCCTGGAGTCCAAAGGATAGCGGGAGCTACAATGAGCAGTTCTTC.

This clone was recorded once. The chain recombines TRBV5-4 with TRBJ2-5; TRBD1 might be the D (5 bases). V lost 3 bases to trimming and J lost 5 bases, with 14 bases between them. The CDR3 sequence is 14 residues long. The germline gives CDR1 SGHNT, CDR2 YYREEE (reference sequence). CDR3 amino acids: CASSSQGRDETQYF. The CDR3 nucleotides read TGTGCCAGCAGCTCCCAGGGCAGGGATGAGACCCAGTACTTC.

The DNA for the CDR3 is TGTGCCAGCAGTGAATCCAGGCAGTACAGCTCCTACGAGCAGTACTTC. Amino acids: CASSESRQYSSYEQYF. The chain carries TRBV25-1 and TRBJ2-7, with unresolved D. The CDR3 has 16 amino acids. The germline V gene encodes CDR1 MGHDK and CDR2 SYGVNS. V lost 1 base to trimming and J lost 0 bases, with 13 bases between them.

The rearrangement uses TRBV27 and TRBJ1-4; a weak D match, TRBD1 (6 bases). Germline lookup yields CDR1 MNHEY and CDR2 SMNVEV (reference sequence). Trimming shortened V by 7 bases and J by 8 bases, and 11 bases separated the two germline ends. The CDR3 has 12 amino acids. This chain's CDR3 is CASKRGQEKLFF. The CDR3 DNA sequence: TGTGCCAGCAAGCGGGGGCAAGAAAAACTGTTTTTT.

The V and J genes are TRBV9 and TRBJ2-5, with 7 bases fitting TRBD1. Germline V CDR1 and CDR2: SGDLS, YYNGEE. The J segment lost 4 bases and the V segment lost 0 bases, leaving 0 bases of the junction unmatched. The CDR3 is 13 residues long. The CDR3: CASSVDRGETQYF. CDR3 bases: TGTGCCAGCAGCGTAGACAGGGGAGAGACCCAGTACTTC.

This chain joins TRBV4-1 and TRBJ2-3; the match to TRBD2 covers 10 bases. In germline, CDR1 is MGHRA, CDR2 YSYEKL. V trimming: 0 bases; J trimming: 2 bases; junction bases outside the gene matches: 8. The CDR3 loop spans 18 amino acids. The CDR3 is CASSQDGGSGGVTDTQYF. In DNA form, the CDR3 reads TGCGCCAGCAGCCAAGATGGAGGCAGCGGGGGGGTCACAGATACGCAGTATTTT.

The V call is TRBV28, the J call TRBJ2-5; 11 bases agree with TRBD1. The CDR3 consists of 16 residues. V trimming: 3 bases; J trimming: 2 bases; junction bases outside the gene matches: 5. CDR1 is MDHEN and CDR2 is SYDVKM in the germline V gene. The CDR3 DNA sequence: TGTGCCAGCAGTTTGGGGGACAGGGGGAGACAAGAGACCCAGTACTTC. Its protein is CASSLGDRGRQETQYF.

A single count supports this clone. The rearrangement joins TRBV7-9 to TRBJ1-4; 8 nucleotides line up with TRBD1. After removal of 6 bases from V and 6 bases from J, the junction contained 9 bases not matched to a gene. Germline V gene sequence: CDR1 SEHNR, CDR2 FQNEAQ (reference sequence). This CDR3 has 15 amino acids. The DNA of the CDR3 is TGTGCCAGCAGTCCCTACAGGGGGGGGGATGAAAAACTGTTTTTT. Its translation: CASSPYRGGDEKLFF.

In DNA form, the CDR3 reads TGCAGCGTTGTGGTCAGGGGGTGGGATGAAAAACTGTTTTTT. It specifies CSVVVRGWDEKLFF. The chain uses TRBV29-1 and TRBJ1-4; 7 bases are shared with TRBD1. The CDR3 is 14 residues long. CDR1 is SQVTM and CDR2 is ANQGSEA in the germline V gene. The V segment lost 4 bases and the J segment 6 bases; nucleotides outside the gene matches: 8. Variable domain in full (rest from reference TRBV29-1 and TRBJ1-4): SAVISQKPSRDICQRGTSLTIQCQVDSQVTMMFWYRQQPGQSLTLIATANQGSEATYESGFVIDKFPISRPNLTFSTLTVSNMSPEDSSIYLCSVVVRGWDEKLFFGSGTQLSVL.

The rearrangement links TRBV4-1 to TRBJ2-5, with D perhaps matching TRBD1 (6 bases). The length of the CDR3 is 14 residues. Germline V CDR1 and CDR2: MGHRA, YSYEKL. V gave up 0 bases and J gave up 5 bases, with 10 bases separating them. The CDR3: CASSQETGWETQYF. CDR3 DNA sequence: TGCGCCAGCAGCCAAGAAACAGGGTGGGAGACCCAGTACTTC.

This chain links TRBV19 with TRBJ2-3; 7 nucleotides agree with TRBD2. The CDR3 extends over 13 amino acids. V shed 6 bases and J 2 bases; nucleotides not matched to a gene: 2. Germline values: CDR1 LNHDA, CDR2 SQIVND (reference sequence). Written as DNA, the CDR3 is TGTGCCAGTAGGCGGGAGAACACAGATACGCAGTATTTT. This translates into CASRRENTDTQYF.

This sequence joins TRBV7-3 and TRBJ1-1; D gene unclear. The germline V gene encodes CDR1 SGHTA and CDR2 FQGTGA. Trimming left V 2 bases short and J 0 bases short, with 4 bases between. This CDR3 has 13 amino acids. The CDR3 DNA sequence: TGTGCCAGCAGCTTACAGATGAACACTGAAGCTTTCTTT. It yields the protein CASSLQMNTEAFF.

The genes are TRBV6-5 and TRBJ1-1; D is undetermined. The CDR3 has 12 amino acids. With 0 bases removed from V and 8 bases from J, the gap between germline ends came to 7 bases. CDR1 MNHEY and CDR2 SVGAGI come from the germline V gene. The CDR3 sequence: CASSYSGREAFF. CDR3 bases: TGTGCCAGCAGTTACTCGGGCAGGGAAGCTTTCTTT.

Notes on this clone: At the DNA level, this CDR3 is encoded by other sequences in the same sample as well. The chain carries TRBV7-8 and TRBJ2-7, with TRBD1 matching 12 bases. CDR1 is SGHVS, CDR2 FQNEAQ, per germline. Unmatched junction bases numbered 7, after V lost 5 bases and J lost 5 bases. This CDR3 region has 15 residues. CDR3 amino acids: CASSLGDRGRNEQYF. CDR3 in DNA: TGTGCCAGCAGCCTCGGGGACAGGGGGCGGAACGAGCAGTACTTC.

This rearrangement joins TRBV5-6 to TRBJ2-7, with TRBD1 matching 7 bases. V trimming: 4 bases; J trimming: 7 bases; junction bases outside the gene matches: 5. The CDR3 contains 12 residues. Germline assignment: CDR1 SGHDT and CDR2 YYEEEE. The CDR3 region has the DNA TGTGCCAGCAGCACAGGGGTCTGGGAGCAGTACTTC. The encoded protein is CASSTGVWEQYF.

In this sample, this clone turned up once. This chain links TRBV18 with TRBJ2-7; 7 nucleotides line up with TRBD1. The germline CDR1 and CDR2 sequences are KGHSH and LQKENI. The CDR3 is 13 residues long. Losses at the gene ends were 5 bases for V and 5 bases for J; bases not matched to a gene: 6. The CDR3 sequence is CASSAYDRDEQYF. The CDR3 DNA sequence: TGTGCCAGCTCAGCCTACGACAGGGACGAGCAGTACTTC.

The CDR3 coding sequence is TGTGCCAGCAGTTTGGGTCGGGGAGGATTCACTGAAGCTTTCTTT. Translated, it gives CASSLGRGGFTEAFF. The chain links TRBV27 to TRBJ1-1, with unresolved D. Germline CDR1 reads MNHEY; CDR2 reads SMNVEV (reference sequence). CDR3 size: 15 residues. V was shortened by 3 bases and J by 4 bases, with 15 bases between the two germline ends.

The chain has TRBV10-3 and TRBJ2-1, with 8 bases identical to TRBD2. J lost 7 bases, V lost 10 bases, and 12 bases had no gene match. Germline CDR1 and CDR2: ENHRY and SYGVKD. The CDR3 is 14 amino acids. This chain's CDR3 is CATQPGGSKNEQFF. The CDR3 coding sequence is TGTGCCACACAGCCGGGGGGGAGCAAGAATGAGCAGTTCTTC.

The V gene is TRBV7-2, the J gene TRBJ2-6; D is unclear. In germline, CDR1 is SGHTA, CDR2 FQGNSA. This CDR3 spans 15 amino acids. Trimming shortened V by 5 bases and J by 0 bases, and 8 bases separated the two germline ends. The CDR3 loop is CASSLFLSGANVLTF. Written as DNA, the CDR3 is TGTGCCAGCAGCCTATTCCTCTCTGGGGCCAACGTCCTGACTTTC. Supplemented by reference TRBV7-2 and TRBJ2-6, the full variable domain reads GAGVSQSPSNKVTEKGKDVELRCDPISGHTALYWYRQSLGQGLEFLIYFQGNSAPDKSGLPSDRFSAERTGGSVSTLTIQRTQQEDSAVYLCASSLFLSGANVLTFGAGSRLTVL.

The V call is TRBV9, the J call TRBJ1-2; TRBD1 aligns across 10 bases. Germline V gene sequence: CDR1 SGDLS, CDR2 YYNGEE. V dropped 1 base and J dropped 6; count of bases not matched to a gene: 6. The CDR3 totals 15 residues. The CDR3 is CASSVPGTGAHGYTF. In DNA form, the CDR3 reads TGTGCCAGCAGCGTACCCGGGACAGGGGCTCATGGCTACACCTTC. Supplemented by reference TRBV9 and TRBJ1-2, the full variable domain reads DSGVTQTPKHLITATGQRVTLRCSPRSGDLSVYWYQQSLDQGLQFLIQYYNGEERAKGNILERFSAQQFPDLHSELNLSSLELGDSALYFCASSVPGTGAHGYTFGSGTRLTVV.

The rearrangement joins TRBV19 to TRBJ1-5, with 8 bases lining up with TRBD1. Germline CDR1 LNHDA, CDR2 SQIVND (reference sequence). With 5 bases clipped from V and 1 base from J, the junction kept 7 bases outside the gene matches. CDR3 length: 16 amino acids. This CDR3 reads CASSPLDRASNQPQHF. The CDR3, as DNA: TGTGCCAGTAGTCCCTTGGACAGGGCGAGCAATCAGCCCCAGCATTTT.